This T cell receptor beta chain is drawn from a study of shared clonotypes between healthy human individuals. Study-wide results and limits: Lower generation probabilities were found for non-shared clonotypes than for those shared by all four donors.

The sample holds a few counts of this clone. Its target is unknown. The assay was carried out at the deep level. An even split of each subset's genomic DNA across several immunoSEQ plates was performed. The protocol was immunoSEQ multiplex PCR, while the TCRdb copy is restricted to in-frame clones and leaves out a portion. The repertoire has a few million clones, 93% of them found once; the top ten carry 0.39%. Healthy and HIV-negative, the adult donors had no recent acute infections or vaccinations. Germline assignment: CDR1 SQVTM and CDR2 ANQGSEA. Trimming took off 2 bases at V and 5 bases at J, with 15 bases between the two ends. This CDR3 comprises 14 residues.

Sequences were obtained from naive CD4+ T cells from PBMCs. Subset indicated: CD45RA+ positively selected. The chain joins TRBV29-1 to TRBJ1-1; D may be TRBD1 (5 bases). The sequence derives from a man in his late teens or twenties in good health. Some clones in this sample may be carry-over from other donors' samples. The CDR3 region has the DNA TGCAGCGTTGAAAACCCAGGGCAGAGGACTGAAGCTTTCTTT. It encodes CSVENPGQRTEAFF.